This T cell receptor beta chain emerged from a study of T cells in Graves' hyperthyroidism and ophthalmopathy. The sample holds many counts of this clonotype. Amplification targeted TCR beta CDR3 regions from RNA transcripts. HTBI primers were used for first-round RT-PCR of the TCR CDR3. TCRdb independently ran MiXCR on the multiplex PCR reads; one entry per CDR3 protein. This table has about 400,000 distinct CDR3 sequences, roughly 14% appearing once. CDR1 and CDR2 (germline): LGHDT, YNNKEL (reference sequence). The CDR3 has 17 amino acids. V was pared by 5 bases and J by 3 bases, with 13 bases of the junction left unmatched.

The chain combines TRBV3-1 with TRBJ1-1, with TRBD1 matching 9 bases. Sequencing used blood. This clonotype was obtained from a man between 18 and 35 years old with Graves' ophthalmopathy. This CDR3 is CASSSRTGVVWDTEAFF. In DNA, the CDR3 is TGTGCCAGCAGCTCGCGGACAGGGGTGGTGTGGGACACTGAAGCTTTCTTT.